Here is one T cell receptor beta chain with its context. The source of the sample is a study of T cell changes during pregnancy in multiple sclerosis. The data were produced by immunoSEQ multiplex PCR, yet TCRdb's version contains in-frame clones alone and is incomplete. The sample lists some 87,000 clones; around nine tenths were seen once. Germline CDR1 MNHNS, CDR2 SASEGT. Trimming left V 1 base short and J 8 bases short, with 11 bases between. The CDR3 is made up of 13 amino acids. The chain employs TRBV6-1 and TRBJ1-2; D unresolved. The sample in question was CD4+ T cells from peripheral blood mononuclear cells, obtained before pregnancy. This sequence was found in a female donor with multiple sclerosis, enrolled in a pregnancy study. CDR3 loop: CASSEVLGSGYTF. CDR3 DNA sequence: TGTGCCAGCAGTGAAGTGCTAGGGAGCGGCTACACCTTC.